This T cell receptor beta chain was observed in a study of T cell changes during pregnancy in multiple sclerosis. V was clipped by 3 bases and J by 3 bases, with 17 bases between them. Germline CDR1 is LNHDA and CDR2 is SQIVND (reference sequence). This CDR3 comprises 16 residues. Sequencing was performed with immunoSEQ multiplex PCR; in TCRdb, only in-frame clones are kept and a portion is missing. There are tens of thousands of clones in the sample; about 90% occur only once, and approximately 0.6% lies in the top ten. The sequences come from CD4+ T cells from peripheral blood mononuclear cells, collected after pregnancy. The chain is built from TRBV19 and TRBJ1-1; D might be TRBD1 (5 bases). This receptor was obtained from a female donor with multiple sclerosis, enrolled in a pregnancy study. The CDR3 DNA follows: TGTGCCAGTAGTATTGTCAGGGCAGGGAGGTACACTGAAGCTTTCTTT. Translated: CASSIVRAGRYTEAFF.